These 5 T cell receptor beta chains were sequenced from one sample in a study of cytomegalovirus exposure and HLA in healthy donors. The protocol was immunoSEQ multiplex PCR, while the TCRdb copy is restricted to in-frame clones and leaves out a portion. The table includes approximately 210,000 clones, about 83% detected once. Sequencing used PBMCs. These receptors all stem from a woman between 18 and 29 years old in good health and CMV-seronegative.

This clone was recorded a few times. V and J are TRBV5-1 and TRBJ2-3; 10 bases are shared with TRBD2. The CDR3 has 14 amino acids. Trimming cost V 10 bases and J 0 bases; bases outside gene matches: 5. Germline CDR1 SGHRS, CDR2 YFSETQ. The CDR3 loop is CASGTSDSTDTQYF. The CDR3 coding sequence is TGCGCCTCCGGGACTAGCGATAGCACAGATACGCAGTATTTT.

The chain joins TRBV20-1 to TRBJ1-2, with unresolved D. The CDR3 consists of 11 residues. The germline gives CDR1 DFQATT, CDR2 SNEGSKA (reference sequence). The V end was cut by 7 bases, the J end by 3 bases, with 9 bases between. The CDR3 is CSVRDYYGYTF. The CDR3, as DNA: TGCAGTGTCCGGGATTACTATGGCTACACCTTC.

The chain carries TRBV6-4 and TRBJ2-3, with 10 bases that match TRBD2. Germline-derived CDR1 and CDR2 are MRHNA and SNTAGT. The CDR3 is 14 residues long. V lost 9 bases and J lost 4; bases outside the gene matches: 7. The CDR3 sequence: CASKAGGPADTQYF. The CDR3 DNA is TGTGCCAGTAAAGCGGGAGGGCCAGCAGATACGCAGTATTTT.

The chain links TRBV19 to TRBJ1-6; 7 nucleotides agree with TRBD1. V shed 4 bases and J 9 bases; nucleotides not matched to a gene: 9. Germline-derived CDR1 and CDR2 are LNHDA and SQIVND (reference sequence). The length of the CDR3 is 15 residues. CDR3 protein: CASSSGDRAASPLHF. CDR3 DNA: TGTGCCAGTAGTAGCGGTGACAGGGCGGCTTCACCCCTCCACTTT.

V is TRBV18 and J is TRBJ2-5; D is unresolved. The germline gives CDR1 KGHSH, CDR2 LQKENI. Trimming pared 6 bases from V and 1 base from J, leaving 6 bases between. The CDR3 spans 12 residues. CDR3 coding DNA: TGTGCCAGCTCCACTGCCCAAGAGACCCAGTACTTC. Its protein product is CASSTAQETQYF.